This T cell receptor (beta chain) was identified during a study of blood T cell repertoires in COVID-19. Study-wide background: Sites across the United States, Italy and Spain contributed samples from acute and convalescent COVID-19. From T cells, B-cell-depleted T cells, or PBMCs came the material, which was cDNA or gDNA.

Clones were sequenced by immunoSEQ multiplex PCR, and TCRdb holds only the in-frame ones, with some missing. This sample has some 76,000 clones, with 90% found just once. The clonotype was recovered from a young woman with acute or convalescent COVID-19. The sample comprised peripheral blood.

The chain's CDR3 is CASSPGLEGTDTQYF. CDR3 nucleotide sequence: TGTGCCAGCTCACCAGGACTAGAAGGCACAGATACGCAGTATTTT. This rearrangement joins TRBV18 to TRBJ2-3; 7 bases are a match to TRBD2. CDR3 size: 15 residues. With 2 bases clipped from V and 1 base from J, the junction kept 3 bases outside the gene matches. Germline V gene data show CDR1 as KGHSH and CDR2 as LQKENI.